This entry is about one T cell receptor (beta chain). The length of the CDR3 is 16 residues. Germline V CDR1 and CDR2: KGHSH, LQKENI. V lost 3 bases and J lost 4, with 18 bases in between. These data are taken from a study of blood T cell repertoires in COVID-19. This table comes from immunoSEQ multiplex PCR, and its TCRdb copy is limited to in-frame clones, with some not included. In the table there are 290,000 or so clones, roughly 90% of which are singletons. The sequenced material came from PBMCs or T cells enriched from blood (not recorded which). The receptor was isolated from a woman aged 18-30 years with acute COVID-19. The rearrangement links TRBV18 to TRBJ1-2, with D perhaps matching TRBD1 (6 bases). The CDR3 reads CASSPLRTAEIYGYTF. CDR3 sequence (DNA): TGTGCCAGCTCACCCCTTCGGACAGCAGAGATCTATGGCTACACCTTC.